The 2 T cell receptor beta chains below all came from one sample that was sequenced in a study of blood T cell repertoires in COVID-19. The protocol was immunoSEQ multiplex PCR, while the TCRdb copy is restricted to in-frame clones and leaves out a portion. Here the sample spans roughly 150,000 clones, 60% to 85% being singletons. Sequences were obtained from peripheral blood. These receptors originate from a man aged 55 to 69 with acute or convalescent COVID-19.

This clone has just one count. The rearrangement uses TRBV15 and TRBJ2-3, with TRBD2 as a possible D gene (6 bases). Germline V CDR1 and CDR2: LNHNV, YYDKDF (reference sequence). The CDR3 extends over 16 amino acids. Deletions cut 0 bases from V and 1 base from J, with 11 bases between. CDR3 loop: CATSRDGRTGTDTQYF. The DNA for the CDR3 is TGTGCCACCAGCAGAGATGGGAGGACGGGCACAGATACGCAGTATTTT.

The table lists this clone with a few counts. The rearrangement uses TRBV7-9 and TRBJ2-1, with 11 nucleotides matching TRBD1. Germline CDR1 SEHNR, CDR2 FQNEAQ (reference sequence). The CDR3 totals 16 residues. After removal of 5 bases from V and 8 bases from J, the junction contained 11 bases not matched to a gene. The chain's CDR3 is CASSPPAGQGADEQFF. DNA of the CDR3: TGTGCCAGCAGCCCACCCGCAGGACAGGGGGCCGATGAGCAGTTCTTC.